These 30 T cell receptor beta chains were sequenced from one sample in a study of OX40 agonist ivuxolimab in advanced cancers. Using immunoSEQ multiplex PCR, the repertoire was profiled, and TCRdb retains in-frame clones only, with some absent. The sample shows about 79,000 clones, 81% of them seen only once. The material was CD4+ or CD8+ T cells sorted from blood, obtained in a trial of the OX40 agonist ivuxolimab. Receptors were obtained from an adult with an advanced solid tumor such as melanoma, head and neck, liver or kidney cancer.

The V and J genes are TRBV10-3 and TRBJ2-4; 11 bases fit TRBD2. CDR1 ENHRY and CDR2 SYGVKD come from the germline V gene. Unmatched junction bases numbered 6, after V lost 3 bases and J lost 8 bases. CDR3 length equals 15 residues. The CDR3 sequence is CAISEFPTSGDIQYF. The CDR3 DNA follows: TGTGCCATCAGTGAATTCCCGACTAGCGGGGACATTCAGTACTTC.

This clone was counted a single time. The chain combines TRBV14 with TRBJ1-6; 9 nucleotides match TRBD1. With V trimmed by 5 bases and J by 8 bases, 4 bases remained unmatched. The germline CDR1 and CDR2 sequences are SGHDN and FVKESK. This CDR3 has 14 residues. The CDR3 coding sequence is TGTGCCAGCAGCACCGGGACAGGGTATTCACCCCTCCACTTT. It specifies CASSTGTGYSPLHF.

The J gene is TRBJ2-3, the V gene TRBV5-6; D might be TRBD1 (6 bases). The length of the CDR3 is 13 residues. Germline CDR1 reads SGHDT; CDR2 reads YYEEEE. V shed 3 bases and J shed 2 bases, with 7 bases lying between them. CDR3 in DNA: TGTGCCAGCAGCTGGACAGCCACAGATACGCAGTATTTT. Its protein is CASSWTATDTQYF.

The chain is built from TRBV30 and TRBJ1-1; D not certain. V lost 0 bases, J lost 4 bases, and 9 bases lay in between. The CDR3 totals 13 residues. CDR1 and CDR2 from the germline V gene are GTSNPN and SVGIG (reference sequence). The CDR3 sequence: CAWSVSGFTEAFF. CDR3 nucleotide sequence: TGTGCCTGGAGTGTATCGGGATTCACTGAAGCTTTCTTT.

The chain links TRBV6-5 to TRBJ1-1; D gene ambiguous. Trimming shortened V by 5 bases and J by 5 bases, and 15 bases separated the two germline ends. CDR3 size: 14 residues. CDR1 and CDR2 (germline): MNHEY, SVGAGI. In DNA, the CDR3 is TGTGCCAGCAGTCCGGATCTGCGGGGTACTGAAGCTTTCTTT. Translating it yields CASSPDLRGTEAFF.

The rearrangement links TRBV6-6 to TRBJ1-4; 10 nucleotides align to TRBD1. This CDR3 region has 16 residues. From germline, CDR1 is MNHNY and CDR2 SVGAGI (reference sequence). With V trimmed by 4 bases and J by 7 bases, 9 bases remained unmatched. The CDR3 sequence: CASSSTKTGGSEKLFF. In DNA form, the CDR3 reads TGTGCCAGCAGTTCCACTAAGACAGGGGGCAGTGAAAAACTGTTTTTT.

This sequence joins TRBV2 and TRBJ2-3; 7 nucleotides agree with TRBD1. The germline V gene has CDR1 SNHLY and CDR2 FYNNEI. J was trimmed by 0 bases and V by 5 bases; bases with no gene match: 5. This CDR3 has 15 amino acids. This CDR3 is CASSQDRTSTDTQYF. CDR3 sequence (DNA): TGTGCCAGCAGTCAGGACAGGACAAGCACAGATACGCAGTATTTT.

The rearrangement links TRBV12-5 to TRBJ1-5; no reliable D call. V lost 4 bases and J lost 5, with 6 bases in between. The V gene's germline CDR1 is LGHNT and CDR2 FRNRAP. CDR3 size: 12 residues. The CDR3 is CASGSDDQPQHF. CDR3 nucleotides: TGTGCTAGTGGTTCCGACGATCAGCCCCAGCATTTT.

This chain uses TRBV25-1 with TRBJ1-1; no firm D call. The CDR3 extends over 12 amino acids. Trimming removed 7 bases from V and 3 bases from J, with 9 bases in between. The germline V gene encodes CDR1 MGHDK and CDR2 SYGVNS. The CDR3 DNA reads as TGTGCCAGCACCGGCCCCTACACTGAAGCTTTCTTT. It yields the protein CASTGPYTEAFF. Full variable domain (remainder filled in from reference TRBV25-1 and TRBJ1-1): EADIYQTPRYLVIGTGKKITLECSQTMGHDKMYWYQQDPGMELHLIHYSYGVNSTEKGDLSSESTVSRIRTEHFPLTLESARPSHTSQYLCASTGPYTEAFFGQGTRLTVV.

The rearrangement uses TRBV7-2 and TRBJ2-2; possibly TRBD1 for D (6 bases). Germline CDR1 and CDR2: SGHTA and FQGNSA. V was trimmed by 4 bases and J by 8 bases, leaving 23 bases between them. This CDR3 is built from 17 residues. CDR3 sequence (DNA): TGTGCCAGCAGCTCCAACGTGGACAGCTCGGAGTGGGGGGAGCTGTTTTTT. It is translated as CASSSNVDSSEWGELFF.

The CDR3 bases are TGTGCCAGCAGTTACTACCGTACCAGGGTCTTGACTTTCTTT. It translates to CASSYYRTRVLTFF. V and J are TRBV6-5 and TRBJ1-1; D might be TRBD1 (5 bases). V was clipped by 1 base and J by 12 bases, with 18 bases between them. The CDR3 is 14 residues long. CDR1 and CDR2 (germline): MNHEY, SVGAGI.

This clone has only one observation. The J gene is TRBJ1-6, the V gene TRBV6-6; possible D gene TRBD1, 6 bases. Germline-derived CDR1 and CDR2 are MNHNY and SVGAGI (reference sequence). Trimming cost V 2 bases and J 10 bases, with 15 bases left between them. The CDR3 is 15 amino acids. The CDR3 sequence: CASSYGRTVESPLHF. CDR3 coding DNA: TGTGCCAGCAGTTACGGTCGGACAGTGGAATCACCCCTCCACTTT.

The chain uses TRBV5-4 and TRBJ1-2, with D tentatively TRBD1 (5 bases). In germline, CDR1 is SGHNT, CDR2 YYREEE (reference sequence). The CDR3 extends over 12 amino acids. V was pared by 4 bases and J by 7 bases, with 11 bases between. The CDR3 DNA reads as TGTGCCAGCAGCCTACCAGGGTTTGGCTACACCTTC. Encoded protein: CASSLPGFGYTF.

This rearrangement joins TRBV13 to TRBJ1-1; perhaps TRBD1 as D (6 bases). V lost 2 bases and J lost 0, with 16 bases in between. The germline V gene has CDR1 PRHDT and CDR2 FYEKMQ (reference sequence). CDR3 length equals 17 residues. CDR3 in DNA: TGTGCCAGCAGCTTAACACAGGGTTATGCTCTGAACACTGAAGCTTTCTTT. This encodes CASSLTQGYALNTEAFF.

The chain combines TRBV10-3 with TRBJ2-1; 10 positions agree with TRBD2. The CDR3 is 14 amino acids. Germline loops: CDR1 ENHRY, CDR2 SYGVKD. Trimming took 5 bases from V and 7 from J; bases not matched to a gene: 5. For the CDR3, the DNA is TGTGCCATCAGTTCAAGCGGGGGGGCAAATGAGCAGTTCTTC. Its translation is CAISSSGGANEQFF.

The chain employs TRBV25-1 and TRBJ1-2; D is ambiguous. The V gene's germline CDR1 is MGHDK and CDR2 SYGVNS. The ends were cut back, 1 base at V and 3 bases at J, with 6 bases in the middle. This CDR3 is 13 amino acids long. CDR3 sequence: CASSEWQDYGYTF. The CDR3 DNA reads TGTGCCAGCAGTGAATGGCAGGACTATGGCTACACCTTC.

Comments on this clone: Other DNA variants within this sample encode the same CDR3. This rearrangement joins TRBV5-1 to TRBJ2-7; D is uncertain. This CDR3 is 13 amino acids long. The V and J ends lost 8 bases and 6 bases respectively, with 18 bases between them. Germline assignment: CDR1 SGHRS and CDR2 YFSETQ. The CDR3 DNA sequence: TGCGCCAGTAGCACTGCATCTGAAGGCGAGCAGTACTTC. Protein: CASSTASEGEQYF.

The chain recombines TRBV6-5 with TRBJ2-7, with D perhaps matching TRBD1 (6 bases). V was cut by 5 bases and J by 0 bases, with 11 bases left in between. Germline loops: CDR1 MNHEY, CDR2 SVGAGI. The CDR3 loop spans 14 amino acids. DNA of the CDR3: TGTGCCAGCAGTAGACAGGCTGGCTCCTACGAGCAGTACTTC. It is translated as CASSRQAGSYEQYF.

The sample holds a few counts of this clone. This chain connects TRBV7-9 to TRBJ2-3; 8 bases align to TRBD1. CDR1 SEHNR and CDR2 FQNEAQ come from the germline V gene (reference sequence). The CDR3 loop spans 18 amino acids. The junction had 15 bases not matched to a gene; V was cut back by 5 bases and J by 2 bases. The CDR3 DNA reads as TGTGCCAGCAGCCCCTCGGGGGACAGGCGGAGGTTCACAGATACGCAGTATTTT. Its protein is CASSPSGDRRRFTDTQYF.

V usage is TRBV5-1 and J usage is TRBJ1-3; tentatively, D is TRBD1 (6 bases). This CDR3 region has 16 residues. V was pared by 0 bases and J by 3 bases, with 13 bases between. Germline V gives CDR1 SGHRS, CDR2 YFSETQ. The CDR3 region is CASSLAGVRFGNTIYF. Written as DNA, the CDR3 is TGCGCCAGCAGCTTGGCAGGGGTACGATTTGGAAACACCATATATTTT.

The J gene is TRBJ2-7, the V gene TRBV7-9, with 8 bases fitting TRBD1. V trimming: 5 bases; J trimming: 4 bases; junction bases outside the gene matches: 16. From germline, CDR1 is SEHNR and CDR2 FQNEAQ (reference sequence). The CDR3 loop spans 17 amino acids. CDR3 nucleotide sequence: TGTGCCAGCAGCCCCTGGACAGGGACGGGGAAGCATTACGAGCAGTACTTC. Protein sequence: CASSPWTGTGKHYEQYF.

This rearrangement joins TRBV7-8 to TRBJ2-1; D is possibly TRBD1 (6 bases). The CDR3 has 14 amino acids. V gave up 5 bases and J gave up 14 bases, with 22 bases separating them. Germline CDR1 reads SGHVS; CDR2 reads FQNEAQ. In DNA form, the CDR3 reads TGTGCCAGCAGCCGTAGGACAGAGGTCGGGTTTGAGTTCTTC. Protein sequence: CASSRRTEVGFEFF.

This chain joins TRBV6-1 and TRBJ1-2; 8 positions match TRBD1. Trimming took 5 bases from V and 0 from J; bases not matched to a gene: 5. This CDR3 has 15 residues. CDR1 and CDR2 from the germline V gene are MNHNS and SASEGT. The CDR3 loop reads CASSIQGGANYGYTF. Written as DNA, the CDR3 is TGTGCCAGCAGTATACAGGGGGGGGCTAACTATGGCTACACCTTC.

The V and J genes are TRBV4-2 and TRBJ1-1, with D hard to call. From germline, CDR1 is LGHNA and CDR2 YNFKEQ. V lost 4 bases to trimming and J lost 7 bases, with 16 bases between them. The CDR3 runs 14 residues. The DNA for the CDR3 is TGTGCCAGCAGCCCTCAGGCCTCTTGGGGTGAAGCTTTCTTT. Its translation is CASSPQASWGEAFF.

This clone was seen only a few times. The chain links TRBV7-9 to TRBJ2-7; no firm D call. Germline lookup yields CDR1 SEHNR and CDR2 FQNEAQ (reference sequence). Trimming removed 5 bases at V and 1 base at J, with 12 bases between. This CDR3 has 14 amino acids. The CDR3 spells CASSPRLDSYEQYF. DNA for the CDR3: TGTGCCAGCAGCCCGAGACTGGATTCCTACGAGCAGTACTTC.

The CDR3 sequence is CASSPTPAGDRQETQYF. The CDR3 DNA is TGTGCCAGCAGCCCTACCCCAGCGGGAGATAGACAAGAGACCCAGTACTTC. V usage is TRBV11-2 and J usage is TRBJ2-5; TRBD2 agrees at 8 bases. V lost 5 bases, J lost 2 bases, and 13 bases stayed unmatched. Germline assignment: CDR1 SGHAT and CDR2 FQNNGV. The CDR3 has 17 amino acids. Using reference TRBV11-2 and TRBJ2-5 for the parts outside the CDR3, the full variable domain is EAGVAQSPRYKIIEKRQSVAFWCNPISGHATLYWYQQILGQGPKLLIQFQNNGVVDDSQLPKDRFSAERLKGVDSTLKIQPAKLEDSAVYLCASSPTPAGDRQETQYFGPGTRLLVL.

The chain links TRBV7-2 to TRBJ2-3; either TRBD1 or TRBD2 may fit D (5 bases each). The CDR3 totals 13 residues. V lost 3 bases, J lost 6 bases, and 10 bases lay in between. The germline gives CDR1 SGHTA, CDR2 FQGNSA. CDR3 nucleotide sequence: TGTGCCAGCAGCTTTGGGGGAATGGATACGCAGTATTTT. Residues: CASSFGGMDTQYF.

For this clone: Other DNA sequences in the sample encode the same CDR3. V is TRBV19 and J is TRBJ1-5; D gene uncertain. Looked up from germline, CDR1 is LNHDA and CDR2 is SQIVND (reference sequence). V lost 8 bases and J 2 bases, leaving 10 bases between the germline ends. The CDR3 contains 13 residues. The CDR3 nucleotides read TGTGCCAGTCTCGATAGGGGCAATCAGCCCCAGCATTTT. Protein product: CASLDRGNQPQHF.

The V gene is TRBV2, the J gene TRBJ1-6, with a weak D call TRBD1 (6 bases). CDR3 length: 15 amino acids. Germline V gives CDR1 SNHLY, CDR2 FYNNEI. Trimming removed 6 bases at V and 10 bases at J, with 19 bases between. The CDR3 here is CASSRNRAEESPLHF. The CDR3 bases are TGTGCCAGCAGCCGGAACAGGGCGGAGGAATCACCCCTCCACTTT.

This clone was seen once. The chain has TRBV7-9 and TRBJ2-5; perhaps D is TRBD1 or TRBD2 (6 bases each). CDR1 is SEHNR and CDR2 is FQNEAQ in the germline V gene (reference sequence). Trimming stripped 4 bases from V and 11 bases from J, with 17 bases between. This CDR3 comprises 13 residues. CDR3 nucleotides: TGTGCCAGCAGCTCGGACAGCGACCGGGAGCAGTACTTC. This gives the protein CASSSDSDREQYF.